This T cell receptor beta chain was obtained from a study of CD8 T cells in ankylosing spondylitis. General study findings and limits: What seemed typical of ankylosing spondylitis blood was a TCR beta motif built from roughly eight highly homologous variants. Disease-linked clones were found to be CD8+ and relatively rare in peripheral blood.

The CDR3 has 15 residues. Germline V gene data show CDR1 as SGHKS and CDR2 as YYEKEE (reference sequence). V shed 4 bases and J 7 bases; nucleotides not matched to a gene: 5. Via MiXCR, TCRdb re-called the 5' RACE reads, giving one row per CDR3 protein. The sample has fewer than 550,000 distinct CDR3 sequences, roughly 5% seen once; the top ten hold around 3.4%. This clonotype was seen more than once but under ten times. No antigen is known for it. This TCR derives from a male donor with ankylosing spondylitis. The gene calls are TRBV5-5 and TRBJ2-2; TRBD1 aligns across 12 bases. The source material was blood, either unsorted or a sorted T cell fraction (not recorded which). The CDR3 is CASSLGTGGFGELFF. For the CDR3, the DNA is TGTGCCAGCAGCCTCGGGACAGGGGGCTTCGGGGAGCTGTTTTTT.